This is a list of T cell receptor beta chains from one sample in a study of T cells in localized non-small cell lung cancer. The protocol was immunoSEQ multiplex PCR, while the TCRdb copy is restricted to in-frame clones and leaves out a portion. The sample carries some 64,000 clones, roughly 79% recorded once. This specimen consisted of PBMCs, obtained before any cancer treatment. The receptor source for this set is a man aged 40 to 75 with stage II lung adenocarcinoma. Each CDR3 is given with its conserved first and last residue. The order of the fields is D gene, J gene, clone size, V gene, CDR3 DNA, CDR3 protein. A D gene is named only where the DNA matches it firmly. Clone size is given for some rows only: seen once, a few or many times, or a class if the clone is expanded.

>.|TRBJ2-3|.|TRBV18
TGTGCCAGCTCAATTAAGTCGGCCACAGATACGCAGTATTTT
CASSIKSATDTQYF
>.|TRBJ1-3|.|TRBV6-6
TGTGCCACCCGGGGGGGTACTGGAAACACCATATATTTT
CATRGGTGNTIYF
>.|TRBJ2-3|.|TRBV7-2
TGTGCCAGCAGCTTCGACAGGATCACAGATACGCAGTATTTT
CASSFDRITDTQYF
>.|TRBJ2-2|few|TRBV5-1
TGCGCCAGCAGCCCTTCGGGCACCGGGGAGCTGTTTTTT
CASSPSGTGELFF
>TRBD1|TRBJ1-2|.|TRBV7-6
TGTGCCAGCAGCTTAGGCGCCGGGACAGGGGATGGCTATGGCTACACCTTC
CASSLGAGTGDGYGYTF
>.|TRBJ1-5|few|TRBV2
TGTGCCAGCAGTGGGAATAGGGAGAATCAGCCCCAGCATTTT
CASSGNRENQPQHF
>.|TRBJ2-1|.|TRBV29-1
TGCAGCGTGACCGACAAATCGAGCTCCTACAATGAGCAGTTCTTC
CSVTDKSSSYNEQFF
>TRBD1|TRBJ1-4|.|TRBV6-6
TGTGCCACCGGGACAGTGGTGAATGAAAAACTGTTTTTT
CATGTVVNEKLFF
>.|TRBJ1-2|.|TRBV28
TGTGCCAGCAGTATCCCAGGCGGCTACACCTTC
CASSIPGGYTF
>.|TRBJ1-2|.|TRBV29-1
TGCAGCGTTGAGAGGGGAGCCGAACAGGGAGGCTACACCTTC
CSVERGAEQGGYTF
>TRBD1|TRBJ2-7|.|TRBV7-2
TGTGCCAGCAGCTCCGGACAGGGGGCCCCTAACGAGCAGTACTTC
CASSSGQGAPNEQYF
>.|TRBJ2-7|once|TRBV5-1
TGCGCCAGCAGCCGGGACCAGGCGGGATACGAGCAGTACTTC
CASSRDQAGYEQYF
>.|TRBJ1-3|.|TRBV30
TGTGCCTGCCCCGCAATAGCCTCTGGAAACACCATATATTTT
CACPAIASGNTIYF
>.|TRBJ2-3|.|TRBV4-3
TGCGCCAGCAGCCCGCGCGGGTGGGATACGCAGTATTTT
CASSPRGWDTQYF
>TRBD2|TRBJ2-3|.|TRBV5-1
TGCGCCAGCAGCTTGGTGTTCGCGGGAGGGCCCACAGATACGCAGTATTTT
CASSLVFAGGPTDTQYF
>.|TRBJ1-1|.|TRBV7-3
TGTGCCAGCAGCTTAACATTTAACACTGAAGCTTTCTTT
CASSLTFNTEAFF
>TRBD2|TRBJ2-1|.|TRBV6-6
TGTGCCGCCTCCGGGACTAGCGGGAGAAATGAGCAGTTCTTC
CAASGTSGRNEQFF
>.|TRBJ2-5|.|TRBV7-2
TGTGCCAGCAGCTTAGACTACAACCAAGAGACCCAGTACTTC
CASSLDYNQETQYF
>.|TRBJ2-7|.|TRBV4-3
TGCGCCAGCAGCCAAGTCAGGGGCAGCTCCTACGAGCAGTACTTC
CASSQVRGSSYEQYF
>.|TRBJ1-5|.|TRBV6-1
TGTGCCAGCAGTCGGGGCCCAGACAATCAGCCCCAGCATTTT
CASSRGPDNQPQHF
>.|TRBJ1-3|.|TRBV5-1
TGCGCCAGCAGCGGGGGGTCCTCTGGAAACACCATATATTTT
CASSGGSSGNTIYF
>TRBD1|TRBJ1-1|.|TRBV7-8
TGTGCCAGCAGCTTAGGGGACAGGGGGACGAACACTGAAGCTTTCTTT
CASSLGDRGTNTEAFF
>TRBD1|TRBJ2-2|.|TRBV9
TGTGCCAGCAGCGTGGGACAGGACACCGGGGAGCTGTTTTTT
CASSVGQDTGELFF
>.|TRBJ2-5|.|TRBV10-3
TGTGCCATCAGTGAGTGGCAGGGCTCGGAGGAGACCCAGTACTTC
CAISEWQGSEETQYF